This TCR beta chain was sequenced during a study of cytomegalovirus exposure and HLA in healthy donors. 13 Jbeta primers and 60 Vbeta primers were used for the PCR. Clones were sequenced by immunoSEQ multiplex PCR, and TCRdb holds only the in-frame ones, with some missing. This table has roughly 200,000 clones, under 85% appearing once. The CDR3 sequence is 14 residues long. Germline assignment: CDR1 SQVTM and CDR2 ANQGSEA. Trimming took off 5 bases at V and 0 bases at J, with 11 bases between the two ends. The sequencing sample was made of PBMCs. The sequence was obtained from a male donor in good health and CMV-seronegative. V gene TRBV29-1 combines with J gene TRBJ1-5; TRBD1 might be the D (5 bases). CDR3 protein: CSVSQADSNQPQHF. As DNA, the CDR3 is TGCAGCGTTTCACAGGCAGATAGCAATCAGCCCCAGCATTTT.